The 3 T cell receptor beta chains given below trace back to one sample, sequenced in a study of blood T cell repertoires in COVID-19. Clones were sequenced by immunoSEQ multiplex PCR, and TCRdb holds only the in-frame ones, with some missing. The sample records tens of thousands of clones, less than 85% being singletons. What was sequenced was peripheral blood. These receptors all come from a woman in her seventies with acute or convalescent COVID-19.

This clone was counted between two and nine times. The chain couples TRBV27 to TRBJ1-6; D gene unclear. Between the trimmed V and J ends, which lost 4 bases and 6 bases, there was a span of 13 bases. This CDR3 is 15 amino acids long. Germline CDR1 reads MNHEY; CDR2 reads SMNVEV (reference sequence). CDR3 bases: TGTGCCAGCAGTTCTCAGTCTGTCTCTAATTCACCCCTCCACTTT. The encoded protein is CASSSQSVSNSPLHF.

The chain recombines TRBV4-3 with TRBJ1-1, with 7 positions matching TRBD1. This CDR3 comprises 19 residues. Germline CDR1 and CDR2: LGHNA and YSLEER. J gave up 0 bases and V 0 bases, and 13 bases lay outside the gene matches. CDR3 DNA: TGCGCCAGCAGCCAAGACCTCCCCCGACAGGGCGATATGAACACTGAAGCTTTCTTT. This encodes CASSQDLPRQGDMNTEAFF.

The rearrangement uses TRBV24-1 and TRBJ1-1; a possible D gene is TRBD1 (5 bases). V was cut by 8 bases and J by 5 bases, with 17 bases left in between. There are 14 residues in the CDR3. Looked up from germline, CDR1 is KGHDR and CDR2 is SFDVKD. The chain's CDR3 is CATKGEPSGTEAFF. The CDR3 DNA is TGTGCCACCAAAGGGGAACCCTCCGGAACTGAAGCTTTCTTT.